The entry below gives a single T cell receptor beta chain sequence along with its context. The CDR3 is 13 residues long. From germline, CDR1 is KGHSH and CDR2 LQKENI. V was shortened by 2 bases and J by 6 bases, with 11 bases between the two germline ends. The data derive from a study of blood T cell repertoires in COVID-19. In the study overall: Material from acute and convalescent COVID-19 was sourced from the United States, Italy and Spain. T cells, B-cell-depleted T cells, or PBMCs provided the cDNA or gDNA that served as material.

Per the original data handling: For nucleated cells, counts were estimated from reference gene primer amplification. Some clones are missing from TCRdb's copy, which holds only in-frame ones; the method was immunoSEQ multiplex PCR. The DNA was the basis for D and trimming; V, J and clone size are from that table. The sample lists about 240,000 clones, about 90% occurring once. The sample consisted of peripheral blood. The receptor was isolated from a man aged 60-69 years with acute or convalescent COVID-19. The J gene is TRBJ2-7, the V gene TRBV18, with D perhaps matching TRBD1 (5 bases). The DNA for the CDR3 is TGTGCCAGCTCACCAAGTCAGGGTGGCGAGCAGTACTTC. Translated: CASSPSQGGEQYF.